Included here is one T cell receptor (beta chain) sequence, with context. This sample is drawn from a study of OX40 agonist ivuxolimab in advanced cancers. Clones were read by immunoSEQ multiplex PCR, and TCRdb kept only the in-frame ones, dropping some. The repertoire holds 15,000 to 20,000 clones, around 83% seen once, with roughly 12% in the top ten. Germline-derived CDR1 and CDR2 are SGHVS and FQNEAQ. This CDR3 comprises 14 residues. With 3 bases removed from V and 0 bases from J, the gap between germline ends came to 8 bases. V is TRBV7-8 and J is TRBJ2-5; D gene ambiguous. The sequencing here drew on CD4+ or CD8+ T cells sorted from blood, taken in a trial of the OX40 agonist ivuxolimab. This TCR was sampled from an adult with an advanced solid tumor such as melanoma, head and neck, liver or kidney cancer. The CDR3 protein is CASSFSSYQETQYF. Written as DNA, the CDR3 is TGTGCCAGCAGCTTCTCCAGTTACCAAGAGACCCAGTACTTC.